This TCR beta chain was profiled in a study of identifying expanded T cells in peripheral blood. Trimming shortened V by 5 bases and J by 2 bases, and 16 bases separated the two germline ends. From germline, CDR1 is MNHEY and CDR2 SMNVEV (reference sequence). The CDR3 is 16 amino acids. Here immunoSEQ multiplex PCR was the method, and the copy in TCRdb shows in-frame clones only, minus some. In the table there are 50,000 to 70,000 clones, approximately 87% of which are singletons. This clonotype was obtained from a person aged 18 to 69 in good health. V and J are TRBV27 and TRBJ2-4; perhaps TRBD1 as D (6 bases). Sample: blood. The CDR3: CASSPHTGRSKNIQYF. The DNA of the CDR3 is TGTGCCAGCAGTCCTCATACAGGGCGGTCCAAAAACATTCAGTACTTC.